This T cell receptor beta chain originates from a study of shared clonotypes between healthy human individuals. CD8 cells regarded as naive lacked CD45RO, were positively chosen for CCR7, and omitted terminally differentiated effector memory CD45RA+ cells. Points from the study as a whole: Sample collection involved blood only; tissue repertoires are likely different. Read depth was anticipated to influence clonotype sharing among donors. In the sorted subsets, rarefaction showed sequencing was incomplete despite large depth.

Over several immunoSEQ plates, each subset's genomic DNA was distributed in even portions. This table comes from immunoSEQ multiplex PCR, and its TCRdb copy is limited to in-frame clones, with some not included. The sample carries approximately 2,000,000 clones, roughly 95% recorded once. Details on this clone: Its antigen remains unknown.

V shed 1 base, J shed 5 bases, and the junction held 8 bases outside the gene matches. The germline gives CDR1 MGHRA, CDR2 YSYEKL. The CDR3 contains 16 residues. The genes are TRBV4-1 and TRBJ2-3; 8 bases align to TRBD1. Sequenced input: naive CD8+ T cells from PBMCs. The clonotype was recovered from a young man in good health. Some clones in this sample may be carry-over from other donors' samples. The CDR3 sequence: CASSQVQGAYRDTQYF. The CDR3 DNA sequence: TGCGCCAGCAGCCAAGTCCAGGGGGCGTATAGAGATACGCAGTATTTT.